The present T cell receptor (beta chain) was sequenced within a study of monozygotic twins with cystic fibrosis. The wider study: Around 3 micrograms of fragmented DNA underwent roughly 16 PCR cycles for library preparation. Findings of the study overall: No link emerged between shared CDR3 counts and age, concordance or severity. J usage was most co-twin-similar in 8 of 16 pairs, V in 13. Low clonality (median roughly 0.009) suggested a mostly naive repertoire.

Assay used: immunoSEQ multiplex PCR; TCRdb lists only in-frame clones, some missing. The data show approximately 25,000 clones, 80% to 95% seen once. The CDR3 totals 14 residues. Germline assignment: CDR1 SNHLY and CDR2 FYNNEI. After removal of 6 bases from V and 6 bases from J, the junction contained 6 bases not matched to a gene. This clone was counted between two and nine times. Its antigen is still unknown. Sequencing used blood. The receptor's source is a girl aged 2 to 10 with cystic fibrosis. V and J are TRBV2 and TRBJ2-1; TRBD1 matches at 9 bases. The CDR3 DNA sequence: TGTGCCAGCAGCGATTACAGGGGGCCCAATGAGCAGTTCTTC. This codes for CASSDYRGPNEQFF.